The entry that follows covers one T cell receptor beta chain sequence. Its antigen remains unidentified. This entry comes from a study of T cell responses to AZD1222 COVID-19 vaccine. As for the study in general: Timing groups of about 4 and about 12 weeks for second doses were pooled. General study results and limits: Increased Spike-specific TCR breadth and depth were observed after two AZD1222 doses. Baseline seropositivity occurred in only a handful of AZD1222 recipients.

Trimming stripped 0 bases from V and 3 bases from J, with 14 bases between. From germline, CDR1 is SGHRS and CDR2 YFSETQ. The CDR3 sequence is 16 residues long. Sequenced by immunoSEQ multiplex PCR; TCRdb stores in-frame clones only, minus some. The table includes around 94,000 clones, about 88% detected once. The material was peripheral blood, obtained on day 0 of AZD1222 vaccination. This TCR was sampled from an adult in good health. This chain connects TRBV5-1 to TRBJ2-3; weak D call: TRBD1 (5 bases). CDR3 region: CASSLAGRAGTDTQYF. CDR3 bases: TGCGCCAGCAGCTTGGCCGGCAGGGCAGGGACAGATACGCAGTATTTT.